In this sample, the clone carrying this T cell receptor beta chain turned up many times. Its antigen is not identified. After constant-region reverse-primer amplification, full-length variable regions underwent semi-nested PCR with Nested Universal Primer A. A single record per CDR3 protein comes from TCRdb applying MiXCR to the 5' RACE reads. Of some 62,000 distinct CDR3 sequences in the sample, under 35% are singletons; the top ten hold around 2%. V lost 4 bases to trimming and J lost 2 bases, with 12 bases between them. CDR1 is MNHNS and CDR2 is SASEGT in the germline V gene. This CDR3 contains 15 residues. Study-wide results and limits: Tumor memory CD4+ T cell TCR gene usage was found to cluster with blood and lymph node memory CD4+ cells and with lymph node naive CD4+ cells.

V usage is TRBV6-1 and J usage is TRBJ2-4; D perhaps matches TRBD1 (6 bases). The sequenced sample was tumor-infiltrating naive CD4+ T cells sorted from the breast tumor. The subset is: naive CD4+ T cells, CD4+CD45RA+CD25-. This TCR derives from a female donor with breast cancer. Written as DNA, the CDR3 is TGTGCCAGCAGTGTTCAGGGGCTGACCAAAAACATTCAGTACTTC. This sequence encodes CASSVQGLTKNIQYF.